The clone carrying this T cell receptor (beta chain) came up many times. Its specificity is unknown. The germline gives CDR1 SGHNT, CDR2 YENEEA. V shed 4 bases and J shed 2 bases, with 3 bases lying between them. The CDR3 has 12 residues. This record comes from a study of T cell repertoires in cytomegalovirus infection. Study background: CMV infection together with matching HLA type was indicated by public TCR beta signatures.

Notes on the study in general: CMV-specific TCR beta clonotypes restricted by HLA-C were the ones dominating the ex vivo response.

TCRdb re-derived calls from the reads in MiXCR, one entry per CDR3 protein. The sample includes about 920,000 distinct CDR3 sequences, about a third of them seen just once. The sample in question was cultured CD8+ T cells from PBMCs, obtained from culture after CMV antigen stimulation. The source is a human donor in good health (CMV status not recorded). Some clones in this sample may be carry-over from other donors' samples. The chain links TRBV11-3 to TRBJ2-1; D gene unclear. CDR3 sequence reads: CASSYTYNEQFF. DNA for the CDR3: TGTGCCAGCAGCTACACCTACAATGAGCAGTTCTTC.